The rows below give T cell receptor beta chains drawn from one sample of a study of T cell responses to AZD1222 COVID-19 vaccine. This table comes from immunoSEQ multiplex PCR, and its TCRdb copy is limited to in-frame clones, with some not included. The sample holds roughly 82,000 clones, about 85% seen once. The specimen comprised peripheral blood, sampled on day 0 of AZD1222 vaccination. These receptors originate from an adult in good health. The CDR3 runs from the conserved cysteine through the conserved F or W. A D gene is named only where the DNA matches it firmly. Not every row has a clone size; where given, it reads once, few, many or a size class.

CDR3 protein: CASSVDLNTEAFF; CDR3 DNA: TGTGCCAGCAGCGTCGATCTGAACACTGAAGCTTTCTTT; D gene: NA; V gene: TRBV9; J gene: TRBJ1-1; clone size: NA
CDR3 protein: CASSLRGYNEQFF; CDR3 DNA: TGTGCCAGCAGCTTAAGGGGGTACAATGAGCAGTTCTTC; D gene: NA; V gene: TRBV7-2; J gene: TRBJ2-1; clone size: NA
CDR3 protein: CASSSQGAQGETQYF; CDR3 DNA: TGCGCCAGCAGCTCACAGGGGGCGCAAGGAGAGACCCAGTACTTC; D gene: TRBD1; V gene: TRBV5-1; J gene: TRBJ2-5; clone size: once
CDR3 protein: CASSRARQGGEKLFF; CDR3 DNA: TGTGCCAGTTCCCGAGCGAGGCAGGGTGGGGAAAAACTGTTTTTT; D gene: NA; V gene: TRBV6-5; J gene: TRBJ1-4; clone size: NA
CDR3 protein: CATSRDRGQRGAQYF; CDR3 DNA: TGTGCCACCAGCAGAGATCGCGGTCAGCGGGGGGCTCAGTACTTC; D gene: TRBD2; V gene: TRBV15; J gene: TRBJ2-4; clone size: NA
CDR3 protein: CASSRRQNPTDTQYF; CDR3 DNA: TGTGCCAGCTCACGGCGGCAGAACCCCACAGATACGCAGTATTTT; D gene: NA; V gene: TRBV18; J gene: TRBJ2-3; clone size: NA
CDR3 protein: CASSPLKAWEAFF; CDR3 DNA: TGTGCCAGCTCACCACTAAAAGCGTGGGAAGCTTTCTTT; D gene: NA; V gene: TRBV18; J gene: TRBJ1-1; clone size: NA
CDR3 protein: CASSQDDVDSGNTIYF; CDR3 DNA: TGTGCCAGCAGCCAAGATGACGTGGACTCTGGAAACACCATATATTTT; D gene: NA; V gene: TRBV3-1/TRBV3-2; J gene: TRBJ1-3; clone size: NA
CDR3 protein: CASSFQGKGNSPLHF; CDR3 DNA: TGTGCCAGCAGTTTCCAGGGTAAGGGTAATTCACCCCTCCACTTT; D gene: NA; V gene: TRBV28; J gene: TRBJ1-6; clone size: NA
CDR3 protein: CAISERAGTLSIASTDTQYF; CDR3 DNA: TGTGCCATCAGTGAGAGGGCAGGGACTCTATCGATAGCTAGCACAGATACGCAGTATTTT; D gene: NA; V gene: TRBV10-3; J gene: TRBJ2-3; clone size: NA
CDR3 protein: CASSIGRRTSNSPLHF; CDR3 DNA: TGTGCCAGTAGTATAGGCCGGAGGACCTCCAATTCACCCCTCCACTTT; D gene: NA; V gene: TRBV19; J gene: TRBJ1-6; clone size: NA
CDR3 protein: CSVDGTGVTGILQQYF; CDR3 DNA: TGCAGCGTTGATGGGACAGGGGTAACAGGCATCCTACAGCAGTACTTC; D gene: TRBD1; V gene: TRBV29-1; J gene: TRBJ2-7; clone size: once
CDR3 protein: CASSLGGSPLHF; CDR3 DNA: TGTGCCAGCAGCTTAGGAGGGTCACCCCTCCACTTT; D gene: NA; V gene: TRBV7-9; J gene: TRBJ1-6; clone size: NA
CDR3 protein: CASSLGGRGRAAGGYTF; CDR3 DNA: TGTGCCAGCAGCTTAGGAGGCCGGGGGCGAGCGGCGGGAGGCTACACCTTC; D gene: NA; V gene: TRBV7-9; J gene: TRBJ1-2; clone size: once
CDR3 protein: CASSDGISGNTIYF; CDR3 DNA: TGTGCCAGCAGTGATGGGATCTCTGGAAACACCATATATTTT; D gene: NA; V gene: TRBV6-1; J gene: TRBJ1-3; clone size: NA
CDR3 protein: CASSLYSSGAQPQHF; CDR3 DNA: TGTGCCAGCAGTTTATATTCGTCCGGGGCTCAGCCCCAGCATTTT; D gene: NA; V gene: TRBV28; J gene: TRBJ1-5; clone size: NA
CDR3 protein: CASSQDFGPDTQYF; CDR3 DNA: TGCGCCAGCAGCCAAGATTTCGGTCCAGATACGCAGTATTTT; D gene: NA; V gene: TRBV4-3; J gene: TRBJ2-3; clone size: NA
CDR3 protein: CASSLGSQGNEQYF; CDR3 DNA: TGCGCCAGCAGCTTGGGCTCACAGGGCAACGAGCAGTACTTC; D gene: NA; V gene: TRBV5-1; J gene: TRBJ2-7; clone size: NA
CDR3 protein: CASSLAGASSYNEQFF; CDR3 DNA: TGTGCCAGCAGCTTAGCGGGGGCAAGCTCCTACAATGAGCAGTTCTTC; D gene: NA; V gene: TRBV7-2; J gene: TRBJ2-1; clone size: NA
CDR3 protein: CASSIGGADSPLHF; CDR3 DNA: TGTGCCAGTAGTATAGGGGGGGCGGATTCACCCCTCCACTTT; D gene: NA; V gene: TRBV19; J gene: TRBJ1-6; clone size: NA
CDR3 protein: CASSIDLDYEQYF; CDR3 DNA: TGTGCCAGTAGTATCGACTTAGACTACGAGCAGTACTTC; D gene: NA; V gene: TRBV19; J gene: TRBJ2-7; clone size: NA
CDR3 protein: CASRSGVDNEQFF; CDR3 DNA: TGTGCCAGCCGTAGCGGGGTGGACAATGAGCAGTTCTTC; D gene: TRBD2; V gene: TRBV19; J gene: TRBJ2-1; clone size: once
CDR3 protein: CASSPATEAFF; CDR3 DNA: TGTGCCAGCAGCCCCGCGACTGAAGCTTTCTTT; D gene: NA; V gene: TRBV7-9; J gene: TRBJ1-1; clone size: NA
CDR3 protein: CASSLGSISGNTIYF; CDR3 DNA: TGTGCCAGCAGCTTGGGCTCAATCTCTGGAAACACCATATATTTT; D gene: NA; V gene: TRBV5-8; J gene: TRBJ1-3; clone size: NA
CDR3 protein: CATSRSRTALTYEQYF; CDR3 DNA: TGTGCCACCAGCAGATCCCGGACAGCCCTTACCTACGAGCAGTACTTC; D gene: NA; V gene: TRBV15; J gene: TRBJ2-7; clone size: NA
CDR3 protein: CASSIGQGPTSPLHF; CDR3 DNA: TGTGCCAGTAGTATCGGACAGGGCCCAACTTCACCCCTCCACTTT; D gene: TRBD1; V gene: TRBV19; J gene: TRBJ1-6; clone size: NA
CDR3 protein: CASRRTGSNYGYTF; CDR3 DNA: TGTGCCAGCAGGAGGACAGGTTCTAACTATGGCTACACCTTC; D gene: TRBD1; V gene: TRBV27; J gene: TRBJ1-2; clone size: NA
CDR3 protein: CASSQGGSGANVLTF; CDR3 DNA: TGTGCCAGCAGCCAGGGGGGCTCTGGGGCCAACGTCCTGACTTTC; D gene: NA; V gene: TRBV7-8; J gene: TRBJ2-6; clone size: NA
CDR3 protein: CASSPVGGAEAGELFF; CDR3 DNA: TGTGCCAGCAGCCCTGTCGGGGGGGCCGAGGCCGGGGAGCTGTTTTTT; D gene: TRBD2; V gene: TRBV7-8; J gene: TRBJ2-2; clone size: NA
CDR3 protein: CASRTQNNEQFF; CDR3 DNA: TGTGCCAGCAGGACCCAAAACAATGAGCAGTTCTTC; D gene: NA; V gene: TRBV27; J gene: TRBJ2-1; clone size: NA
CDR3 protein: CASSLAQGNTIYF; CDR3 DNA: TGTGCCAGCAGCTTGGCCCAGGGAAACACCATATATTTT; D gene: NA; V gene: TRBV5-4; J gene: TRBJ1-3; clone size: NA
CDR3 protein: CASSPPGAAYEQYF; CDR3 DNA: TGTGCCAGCTCACCACCGGGCGCTGCCTACGAGCAGTACTTC; D gene: NA; V gene: TRBV18; J gene: TRBJ2-7; clone size: NA
CDR3 protein: CASTGGPYSNQPQHF; CDR3 DNA: TGTGCCAGTACCGGGGGGCCGTATAGCAATCAGCCCCAGCATTTT; D gene: NA; V gene: TRBV19; J gene: TRBJ1-5; clone size: NA
CDR3 protein: CASSRAGTVETQYF; CDR3 DNA: TGTGCCAGCAGTAGGGCCGGGACGGTGGAGACCCAGTACTTC; D gene: NA; V gene: TRBV6-2/TRBV6-3; J gene: TRBJ2-5; clone size: once
CDR3 protein: CSVEIGVGRGGYTF; CDR3 DNA: TGCAGCGTTGAAATCGGCGTGGGGCGCGGGGGCTACACCTTC; D gene: NA; V gene: TRBV29-1; J gene: TRBJ1-2; clone size: NA
CDR3 protein: CASGGRTKNGYTF; CDR3 DNA: TGTGCCAGCGGGGGGAGGACGAAGAATGGCTACACCTTC; D gene: NA; V gene: TRBV6-6; J gene: TRBJ1-2; clone size: once
CDR3 protein: CSAPGFHEQFF; CDR3 DNA: TGCAGTGCTCCAGGGTTCCATGAGCAGTTCTTC; D gene: NA; V gene: TRBV20-1; J gene: TRBJ2-1; clone size: NA
CDR3 protein: CASSEAVGRATYEQYF; CDR3 DNA: TGTGCCAGCAGTGAAGCCGTGGGGCGGGCCACCTACGAGCAGTACTTC; D gene: NA; V gene: TRBV6-1; J gene: TRBJ2-7; clone size: once
CDR3 protein: CASGGDNSYEQYF; CDR3 DNA: TGTGCCAGCGGAGGGGACAACTCCTACGAGCAGTACTTC; D gene: NA; V gene: TRBV28; J gene: TRBJ2-7; clone size: once
CDR3 protein: CAGGWTGNNSPLHF; CDR3 DNA: TGTGCCGGGGGCTGGACGGGGAATAATTCACCCCTCCACTTT; D gene: NA; V gene: TRBV6-5; J gene: TRBJ1-6; clone size: NA
CDR3 protein: CASSLRQGIMRNTIYF; CDR3 DNA: TGTGCCAGCAGCTTGAGGCAGGGAATAATGAGAAACACCATATATTTT; D gene: NA; V gene: TRBV5-6; J gene: TRBJ1-3; clone size: NA
CDR3 protein: CASSLSGHNTIYF; CDR3 DNA: TGTGCCAGCAGCTTATCTGGGCACAACACCATATATTTT; D gene: NA; V gene: TRBV11-3; J gene: TRBJ1-3; clone size: NA
CDR3 protein: CASTRTGVGQPQHF; CDR3 DNA: TGTGCCAGCACCCGGACAGGGGTCGGGCAGCCCCAGCATTTT; D gene: TRBD1; V gene: TRBV7-6; J gene: TRBJ1-5; clone size: few
CDR3 protein: CASSLYTVRQGSLGYTF; CDR3 DNA: TGTGCCAGCAGCTTATATACAGTTCGTCAGGGGAGCTTAGGCTACACCTTC; D gene: NA; V gene: TRBV7-2; J gene: TRBJ1-2; clone size: NA
CDR3 protein: CASRAGRIHEAFF; CDR3 DNA: TGTGCCAGCAGGGCAGGGAGAATACATGAAGCTTTCTTT; D gene: NA; V gene: TRBV7-9; J gene: TRBJ1-1; clone size: NA
CDR3 protein: CASSLALETQYF; CDR3 DNA: TGTGCCAGCAGCTTAGCGCTAGAGACCCAGTACTTC; D gene: NA; V gene: TRBV7-2; J gene: TRBJ2-5; clone size: NA